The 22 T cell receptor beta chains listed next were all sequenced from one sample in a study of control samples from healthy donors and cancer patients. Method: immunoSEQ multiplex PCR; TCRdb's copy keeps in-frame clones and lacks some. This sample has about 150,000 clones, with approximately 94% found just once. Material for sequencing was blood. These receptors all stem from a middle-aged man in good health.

The CDR3, as DNA: TGTGCCAGCAGTCCTAGGCCCCCTCTGACCTACGAGCAGTACTTC. Amino acid sequence: CASSPRPPLTYEQYF. The chain uses TRBV6-5 and TRBJ2-7; no reliable D call. CDR3 length: 15 amino acids. V lost 5 bases and J lost 2, with 16 bases in between. The germline gives CDR1 MNHEY, CDR2 SVGAGI.

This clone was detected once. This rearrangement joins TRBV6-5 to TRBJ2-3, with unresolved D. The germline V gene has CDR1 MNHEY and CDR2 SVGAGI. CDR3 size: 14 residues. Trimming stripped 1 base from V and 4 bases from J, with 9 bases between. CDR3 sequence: CASSYYQDADTQYF. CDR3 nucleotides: TGTGCCAGCAGTTACTACCAGGATGCAGATACGCAGTATTTT.

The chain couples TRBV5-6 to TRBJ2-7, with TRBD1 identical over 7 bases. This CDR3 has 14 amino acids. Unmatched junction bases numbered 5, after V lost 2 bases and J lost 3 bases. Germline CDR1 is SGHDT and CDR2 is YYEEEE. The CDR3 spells CASSFGTALYEQYF. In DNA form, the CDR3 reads TGTGCCAGCAGCTTCGGGACAGCACTCTACGAGCAGTACTTC.

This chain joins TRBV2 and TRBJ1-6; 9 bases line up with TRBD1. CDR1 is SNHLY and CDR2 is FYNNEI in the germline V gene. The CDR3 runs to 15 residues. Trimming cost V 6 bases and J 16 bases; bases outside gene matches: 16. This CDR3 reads CASRRVRDRDLGLHF. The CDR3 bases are TGTGCCAGCAGGAGGGTCCGGGACAGGGATCTCGGGCTCCACTTT.

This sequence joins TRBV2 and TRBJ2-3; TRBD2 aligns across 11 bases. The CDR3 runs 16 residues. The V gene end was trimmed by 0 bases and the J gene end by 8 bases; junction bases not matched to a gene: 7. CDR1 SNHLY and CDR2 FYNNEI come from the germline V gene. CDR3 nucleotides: TGTGCCAGCAGTGAAGCGAGTAGCGGGGGGGCGGTTACGCAGTATTTT. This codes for CASSEASSGGAVTQYF.

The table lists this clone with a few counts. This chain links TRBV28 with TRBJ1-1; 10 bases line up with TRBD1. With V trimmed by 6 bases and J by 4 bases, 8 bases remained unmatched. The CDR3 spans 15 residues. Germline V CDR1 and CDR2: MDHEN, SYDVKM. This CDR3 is CASRALGQGSTEAFF. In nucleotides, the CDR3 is TGTGCCAGCAGAGCACTGGGACAGGGGAGCACTGAAGCTTTCTTT.

CDR3 protein: CASSRGMNTEAFF. DNA of the CDR3: TGTGCCAGCAGCCGGGGGATGAACACTGAAGCTTTCTTT. This rearrangement joins TRBV11-3 to TRBJ1-1, with a tentative D call TRBD1 (5 bases). The germline V gene encodes CDR1 SGHNT and CDR2 YENEEA. V lost 5 bases and J lost 0, with 7 bases in between. CDR3 size: 13 residues.

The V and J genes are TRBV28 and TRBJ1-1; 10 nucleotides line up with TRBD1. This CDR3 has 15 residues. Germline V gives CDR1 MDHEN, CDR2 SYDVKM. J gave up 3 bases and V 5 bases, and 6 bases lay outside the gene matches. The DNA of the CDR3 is TGTGCCAGCAGTCCACGGGGACAGGGGTACACTGAAGCTTTCTTT. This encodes CASSPRGQGYTEAFF. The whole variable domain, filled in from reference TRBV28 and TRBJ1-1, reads DVKVTQSSRYLVKRTGEKVFLECVQDMDHENMFWYRQDPGLGLRLIYFSYDVKMKEKGDIPEGYSVSREKKERFSLILESASTNQTSMYLCASSPRGQGYTEAFFGQGTRLTVV.

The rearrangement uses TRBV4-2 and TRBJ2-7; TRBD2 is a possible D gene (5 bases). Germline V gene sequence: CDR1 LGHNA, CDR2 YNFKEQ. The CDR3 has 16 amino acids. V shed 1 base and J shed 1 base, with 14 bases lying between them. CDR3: CASSQGVLAGSYEQYF. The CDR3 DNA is TGTGCCAGCAGCCAAGGAGTCTTGGCGGGTTCCTACGAGCAGTACTTC.

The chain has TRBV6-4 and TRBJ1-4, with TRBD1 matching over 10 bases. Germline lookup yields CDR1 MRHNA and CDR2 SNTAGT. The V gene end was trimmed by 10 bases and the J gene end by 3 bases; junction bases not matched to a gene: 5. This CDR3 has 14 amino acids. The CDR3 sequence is CAKRGQGSNEKLFF. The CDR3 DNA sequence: TGTGCCAAGCGGGGACAGGGGTCTAATGAAAAACTGTTTTTT.

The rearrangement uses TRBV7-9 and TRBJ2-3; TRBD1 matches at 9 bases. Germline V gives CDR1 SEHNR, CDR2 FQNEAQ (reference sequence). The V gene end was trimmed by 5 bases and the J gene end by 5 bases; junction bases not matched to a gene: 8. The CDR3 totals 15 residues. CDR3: CASSDRDRDRDTQYF. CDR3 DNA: TGTGCCAGCAGCGACCGGGACAGGGATAGAGATACGCAGTATTTT.

CDR3 nucleotides: TGCGCCAGCAGCCTAGACAGGTCCTACAATGAGCAGTTCTTC. As protein: CASSLDRSYNEQFF. V is TRBV4-1 and J is TRBJ2-1; D is possibly TRBD1 (6 bases). This CDR3 has 14 amino acids. Trimming cost V 4 bases and J 1 base, with 8 bases left between them. Per the germline V gene, CDR1 is MGHRA and CDR2 is YSYEKL.

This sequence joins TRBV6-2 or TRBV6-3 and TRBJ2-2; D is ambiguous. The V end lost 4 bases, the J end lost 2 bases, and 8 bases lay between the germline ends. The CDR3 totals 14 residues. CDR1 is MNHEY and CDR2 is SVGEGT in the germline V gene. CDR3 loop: CASSLHLNTGELFF. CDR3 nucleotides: TGTGCCAGCAGTTTACACCTTAACACCGGGGAGCTGTTTTTT.

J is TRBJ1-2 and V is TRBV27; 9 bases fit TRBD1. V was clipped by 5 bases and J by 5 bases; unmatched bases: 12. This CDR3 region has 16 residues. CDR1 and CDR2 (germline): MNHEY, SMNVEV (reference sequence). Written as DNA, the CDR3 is TGTGCCAGCAGTCCCGGGACAGGGAGGGCATGGTATGGCTACACCTTC. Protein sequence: CASSPGTGRAWYGYTF.

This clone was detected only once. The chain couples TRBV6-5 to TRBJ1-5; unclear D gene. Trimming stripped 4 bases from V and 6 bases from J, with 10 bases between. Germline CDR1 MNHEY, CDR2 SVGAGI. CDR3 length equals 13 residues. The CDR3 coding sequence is TGTGCCAGCAGTTGGGGTAACGGTCAGCCCCAGCATTTT. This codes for CASSWGNGQPQHF.

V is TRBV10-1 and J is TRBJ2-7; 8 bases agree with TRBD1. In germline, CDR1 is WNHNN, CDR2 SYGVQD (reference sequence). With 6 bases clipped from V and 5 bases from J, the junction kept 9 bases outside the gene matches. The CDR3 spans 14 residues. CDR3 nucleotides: TGCGCCAGCAGCGCCGGGACAGGCGGCCACGAGCAGTACTTC. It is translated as CASSAGTGGHEQYF.

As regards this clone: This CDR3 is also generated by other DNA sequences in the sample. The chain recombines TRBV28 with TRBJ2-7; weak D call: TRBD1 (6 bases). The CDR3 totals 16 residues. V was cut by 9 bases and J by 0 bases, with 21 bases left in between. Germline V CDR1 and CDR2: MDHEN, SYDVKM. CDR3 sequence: CASRQNRESGSYEQYF. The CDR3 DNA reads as TGTGCCAGTAGGCAAAACAGGGAAAGCGGCTCCTACGAGCAGTACTTC.

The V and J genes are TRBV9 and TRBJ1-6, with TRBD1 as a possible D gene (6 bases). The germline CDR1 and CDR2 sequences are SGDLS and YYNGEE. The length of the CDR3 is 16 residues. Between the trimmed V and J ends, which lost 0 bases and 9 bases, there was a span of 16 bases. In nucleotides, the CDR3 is TGTGCCAGCAGCGTAGGTACAGGGAAGGGAACTTCACCCCTCCACTTT. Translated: CASSVGTGKGTSPLHF.

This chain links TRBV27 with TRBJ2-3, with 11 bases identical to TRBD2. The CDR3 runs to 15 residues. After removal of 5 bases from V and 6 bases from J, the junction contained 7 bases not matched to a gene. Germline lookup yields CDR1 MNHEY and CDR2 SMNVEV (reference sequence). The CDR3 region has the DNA TGTGCCAGCAGTCCCGGACTAGCGGGTAGGGATACGCAGTATTTT. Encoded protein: CASSPGLAGRDTQYF.

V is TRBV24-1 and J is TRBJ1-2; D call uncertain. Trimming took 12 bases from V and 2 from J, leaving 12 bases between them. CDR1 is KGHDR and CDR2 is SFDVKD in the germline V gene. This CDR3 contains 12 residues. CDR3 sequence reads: CAAAGPNYGYTF. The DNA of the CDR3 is TGTGCCGCCGCCGGACCCAACTATGGCTACACCTTC.

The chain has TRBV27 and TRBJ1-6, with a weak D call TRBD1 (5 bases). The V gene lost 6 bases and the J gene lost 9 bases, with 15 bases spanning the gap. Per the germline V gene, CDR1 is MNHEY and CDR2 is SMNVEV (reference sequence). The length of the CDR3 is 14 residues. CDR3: CASSPRVNGSPLHF. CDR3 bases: TGTGCCAGCAGCCCCAGGGTGAATGGTTCACCCCTCCACTTT.

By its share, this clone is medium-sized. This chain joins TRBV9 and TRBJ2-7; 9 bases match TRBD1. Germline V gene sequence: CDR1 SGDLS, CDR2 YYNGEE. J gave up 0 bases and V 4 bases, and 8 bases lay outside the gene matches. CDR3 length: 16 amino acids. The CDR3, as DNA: TGTGCCAGCAGCCCGAGGGACAGGGCTACCTCCTACGAGCAGTACTTC. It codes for CASSPRDRATSYEQYF.